The 18 T cell receptor beta chains listed next were all sequenced from one sample in a study of blood T cell repertoires in COVID-19. The repertoire was sequenced with immunoSEQ multiplex PCR; TCRdb's copy has only in-frame clones and lacks some. Here the sample spans some 140,000 clones, around three quarters being singletons. Sequenced input: peripheral blood. These receptor sequences come from a man in his sixties with acute or convalescent COVID-19.

The chain recombines TRBV19 with TRBJ1-1; TRBD1 is a possible D gene (5 bases). V was pared by 0 bases and J by 5 bases, with 13 bases between. From germline, CDR1 is LNHDA and CDR2 SQIVND (reference sequence). The CDR3 runs 15 residues. The DNA of the CDR3 is TGTGCCAGTAGTATAGAGGAGGGGCGGAGGACTGAAGCTTTCTTT. Residues: CASSIEEGRRTEAFF.

The rearrangement uses TRBV7-3 and TRBJ1-2, with 7 bases that match TRBD1. V was clipped by 5 bases and J by 2 bases; unmatched bases: 8. The CDR3 has 15 amino acids. CDR1 is SGHTA, CDR2 FQGTGA, per germline. The CDR3 spells CASSPGQPPNYGYTF. CDR3 in DNA: TGTGCCAGCAGCCCGGGACAGCCGCCGAACTATGGCTACACCTTC. Combining the CDR3 with reference TRBV7-3 and TRBJ1-2 gives the whole variable domain GAGVSQTPSNKVTEKGKYVELRCDPISGHTALYWYRQSLGQGPEFLIYFQGTGAADDSGLPNDRFFAVRPEGSVSTLKIQRTERGDSAVYLCASSPGQPPNYGYTFGSGTRLTVV.

This clone was observed once. This rearrangement joins TRBV19 to TRBJ2-1, with TRBD1 matching 8 bases. Trimming removed 8 bases from V and 10 bases from J; junction bases left unmatched: 7. This CDR3 region has 12 residues. Germline loops: CDR1 LNHDA, CDR2 SQIVND (reference sequence). CDR3 amino acids: CASGDRLKEQFF. CDR3 bases: TGTGCCAGTGGGGACAGGCTAAAGGAGCAGTTCTTC.

V gene TRBV18 combines with J gene TRBJ1-6; unclear D gene. Trimming cost V 4 bases and J 10 bases, with 8 bases left between them. There are 12 residues in the CDR3. Germline values: CDR1 KGHSH, CDR2 LQKENI. The CDR3 DNA reads TGTGCCAGCTCACAATCGGGATCACCCCTCCACTTT. Translated, it gives CASSQSGSPLHF.

The V call is TRBV7-9, the J call TRBJ2-3; D remains unclear. This CDR3 region has 14 residues. Trimming took 2 bases from V and 1 from J, leaving 7 bases between them. Germline loops: CDR1 SEHNR, CDR2 FQNEAQ (reference sequence). CDR3 bases: TGTGCCAGCAGCTTAAGTACAGGCACAGATACGCAGTATTTT. As protein: CASSLSTGTDTQYF.

This rearrangement joins TRBV24-1 to TRBJ1-6; D perhaps matches TRBD1 (5 bases). V was pared by 4 bases and J by 7 bases, with 7 bases between. The CDR3 is 13 amino acids. CDR1 and CDR2 from the germline V gene are KGHDR and SFDVKD. The CDR3 sequence: CATSDRVNSPLHF. The CDR3 DNA follows: TGTGCCACCAGTGACAGGGTGAATTCACCCCTCCACTTT.

The CDR3 region is CASSNGTPLYYGYTF. The CDR3 DNA follows: TGTGCCAGCAGTAACGGGACACCGCTTTACTATGGCTACACCTTC. The chain couples TRBV6-2 or TRBV6-3 to TRBJ1-2; D is perhaps TRBD1 (6 bases). The germline V and J ends were trimmed by 5 bases and 3 bases, with 16 bases remaining between them. In germline, CDR1 is MNHEY, CDR2 SVGEGT. The CDR3 is 15 residues long.

This clone appeared a single time. V and J are TRBV5-1 and TRBJ2-1; 9 bases align to TRBD2. The germline gives CDR1 SGHRS, CDR2 YFSETQ. J gave up 6 bases and V 4 bases, and 5 bases lay outside the gene matches. The CDR3 has 14 residues. CDR3 DNA sequence: TGCGCCAGCAGCCCGGGACTAGCCAGCAATGAGCAGTTCTTC. Translation gives CASSPGLASNEQFF.

The chain uses TRBV3-1 (or the pseudogene TRBV3-2) and TRBJ2-1; D is unresolved. Germline assignment: CDR1 LGHDT and CDR2 YNNKEL (reference sequence). The CDR3 is made up of 13 amino acids. V gave up 2 bases and J gave up 4 bases, with 6 bases separating them. The CDR3 protein is CASSQKQYNEQFF. The CDR3 DNA follows: TGTGCCAGCAGCCAAAAACAGTACAATGAGCAGTTCTTC.

A remark on this clone: Distinct nucleotide sequences in the sample also encode this CDR3. The chain has TRBV9 and TRBJ1-1; D is ambiguous. Germline V gene data show CDR1 as SGDLS and CDR2 as YYNGEE. Between the trimmed V and J ends, which lost 0 bases and 1 base, there was a span of 7 bases. The CDR3 runs 14 residues. The CDR3 coding sequence is TGTGCCAGCAGCGTAGGTGAAGCGAACACTGAAGCTTTCTTT. Amino acids: CASSVGEANTEAFF.

This clone was recorded only once. CDR3 in amino acids: CASSYRRPGQGRGETQYF. Written as DNA, the CDR3 is TGTGCCAGCAGCTATCGACGCCCGGGACAGGGGCGAGGAGAGACCCAGTACTTC. The chain combines TRBV27 with TRBJ2-5; 10 bases are a match to TRBD1. Germline CDR1 MNHEY, CDR2 SMNVEV (reference sequence). V dropped 6 bases and J dropped 4; count of bases not matched to a gene: 17. The CDR3 spans 18 residues.

Comments on this clone: The sample carries other DNA sequences with the same CDR3. The genes are TRBV28 and TRBJ2-7; weak D call: TRBD1 (6 bases). CDR1 is MDHEN, CDR2 SYDVKM, per germline. The CDR3 has 12 amino acids. Trimming stripped 6 bases from V and 3 bases from J, with 9 bases between. The CDR3 nucleotides are TGTGCCAGCAGATCAGGGGTCTACGAGCAGTACTTC. Protein sequence: CASRSGVYEQYF.

The rearrangement uses TRBV5-1 and TRBJ1-6, with 9 bases identical to TRBD1. V gave up 4 bases and J gave up 6 bases; unmatched junction bases: 8. This CDR3 spans 16 amino acids. Germline values: CDR1 SGHRS, CDR2 YFSETQ. CDR3 residues: CASSPGTGRANSPLHF. CDR3 DNA: TGCGCCAGCAGCCCAGGGACAGGGAGGGCTAATTCACCCCTCCACTTT.

The gene calls are TRBV30 and TRBJ1-2; a possible D gene is TRBD1 (6 bases). Germline V gene data show CDR1 as GTSNPN and CDR2 as SVGIG (reference sequence). Trimming took 7 bases from V and 0 from J, leaving 15 bases between them. This CDR3 has 14 residues. CDR3 sequence reads: CASYRALSNYGYTF. DNA of the CDR3: TGTGCCTCATACAGGGCCCTCTCTAACTATGGCTACACCTTC.

The V gene is TRBV11-2, the J gene TRBJ1-1; weak D call: TRBD1 (5 bases). V lost 0 bases to trimming and J lost 8 bases, with 10 bases between them. CDR1 is SGHAT and CDR2 is FQNNGV in the germline V gene. The CDR3 is 13 residues long. CDR3 sequence: CASSLEAGSEAFF. The DNA of the CDR3 is TGTGCCAGCAGCTTAGAAGCAGGGTCAGAAGCTTTCTTT.

The chain recombines TRBV28 with TRBJ1-5; no clear D gene. The CDR3 spans 11 residues. The V end was cut by 4 bases, the J end by 5 bases, with 3 bases between. Germline V gene sequence: CDR1 MDHEN, CDR2 SYDVKM. The CDR3 is CASSSDQPQHF. The CDR3 nucleotides are TGTGCCAGCAGTTCTGATCAGCCCCAGCATTTT.

This clone was seen a handful of times. This chain joins TRBV5-1 and TRBJ2-7; TRBD2 aligns across 11 bases. Germline values: CDR1 SGHRS, CDR2 YFSETQ. V lost 4 bases to trimming and J lost 4 bases; unmatched junction nucleotides: 4. This CDR3 is built from 14 residues. This chain's CDR3 is CASSGGLAVYEQYF. CDR3 in DNA: TGCGCCAGCAGCGGGGGACTAGCGGTTTACGAGCAGTACTTC.

This chain links TRBV27 with TRBJ2-5; the D is unclear. Per germline, CDR1 MNHEY and CDR2 SMNVEV (reference sequence). Trimming stripped 8 bases from V and 2 bases from J, with 12 bases between. CDR3 length equals 13 residues. The CDR3 here is CASPGMTQETQYF. The DNA of the CDR3 is TGTGCCAGCCCGGGTATGACTCAAGAGACCCAGTACTTC.